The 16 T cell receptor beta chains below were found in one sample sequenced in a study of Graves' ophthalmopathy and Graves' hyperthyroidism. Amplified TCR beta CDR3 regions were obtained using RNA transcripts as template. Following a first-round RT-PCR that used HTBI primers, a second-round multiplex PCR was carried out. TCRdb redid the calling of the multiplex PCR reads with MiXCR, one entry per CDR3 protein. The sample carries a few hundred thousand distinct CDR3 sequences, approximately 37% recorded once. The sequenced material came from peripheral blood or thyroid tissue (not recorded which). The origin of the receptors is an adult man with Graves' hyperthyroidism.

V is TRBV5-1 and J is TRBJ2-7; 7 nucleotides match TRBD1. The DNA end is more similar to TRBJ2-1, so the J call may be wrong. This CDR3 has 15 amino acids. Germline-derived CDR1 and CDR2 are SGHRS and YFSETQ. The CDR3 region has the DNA TGCGCCAGCAGGGAACCGGGACAGATTTACAATGAGCAGTTCTTC. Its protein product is CASREPGQIYNEQFF.

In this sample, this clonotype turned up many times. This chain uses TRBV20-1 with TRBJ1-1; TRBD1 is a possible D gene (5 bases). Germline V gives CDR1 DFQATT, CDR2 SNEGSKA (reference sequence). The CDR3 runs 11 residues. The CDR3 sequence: CSSPVGDRAFF. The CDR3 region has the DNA TGCAGCTCACCCGTCGGGGACCGGGCTTTCTTT.

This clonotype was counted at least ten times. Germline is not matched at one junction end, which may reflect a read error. In DNA form, the CDR3 reads TGTGTCACCAGTGATCCTACAGGGGGAGAGACCCAGTACTTC. The encoded protein is CVTSDPTGGETQYF. The V gene is TRBV24-1, the J gene TRBJ2-5; the match to TRBD1 covers 8 bases. CDR3 length equals 14 residues. Germline values: CDR1 KGHDR, CDR2 SFDVKD.

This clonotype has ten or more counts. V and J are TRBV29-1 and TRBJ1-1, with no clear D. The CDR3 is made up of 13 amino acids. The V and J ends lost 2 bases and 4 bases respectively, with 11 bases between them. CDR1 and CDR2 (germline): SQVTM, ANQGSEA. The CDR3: CSVELAGGTEAFF. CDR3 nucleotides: TGCAGCGTTGAATTGGCAGGTGGCACTGAAGCTTTCTTT.

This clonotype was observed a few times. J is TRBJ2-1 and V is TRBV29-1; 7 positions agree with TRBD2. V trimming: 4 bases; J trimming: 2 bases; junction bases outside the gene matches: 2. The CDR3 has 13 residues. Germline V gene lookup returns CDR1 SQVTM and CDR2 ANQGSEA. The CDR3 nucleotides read TGCAGCGTTGCTAGCGGTACCTACAATGAGCAGTTCTTC. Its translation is CSVASGTYNEQFF.

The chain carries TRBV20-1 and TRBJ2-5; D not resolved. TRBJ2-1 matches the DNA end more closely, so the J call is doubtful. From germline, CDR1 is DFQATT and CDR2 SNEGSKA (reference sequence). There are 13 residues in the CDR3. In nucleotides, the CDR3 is TGCAGCGCCGAAGGTCGGCAGCTGAATGAGCAGTTCTTC. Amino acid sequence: CSAEGRQLNEQFF.

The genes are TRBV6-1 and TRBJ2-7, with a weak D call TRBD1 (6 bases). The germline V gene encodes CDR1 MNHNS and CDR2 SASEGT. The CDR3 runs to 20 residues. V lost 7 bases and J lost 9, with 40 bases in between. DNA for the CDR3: TGTGCCAGCAATGGGGGCCTGACAGGATCCTTCCACCCCTTGGCGGTAGTGCAGTACTTC. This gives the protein CASNGGLTGSFHPLAVVQYF.

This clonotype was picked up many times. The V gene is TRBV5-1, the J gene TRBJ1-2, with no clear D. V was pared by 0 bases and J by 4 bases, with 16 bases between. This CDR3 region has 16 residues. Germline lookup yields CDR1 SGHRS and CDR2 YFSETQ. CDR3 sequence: CASSLALAEALYGYTF. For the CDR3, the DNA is TGCGCCAGCAGCTTGGCCCTTGCGGAAGCCCTCTATGGCTACACCTTC.

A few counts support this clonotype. CDR3 bases: TGCAGCGTTGAGCAGAAAGGGGGCGCTTCCTACTATGGCTACACCTTC. Translated, it gives CSVEQKGGASYYGYTF. The chain has TRBV29-1 and TRBJ1-2, with 7 nucleotides matching TRBD1. The CDR3 sequence is 16 residues long. Losses at the gene ends were 3 bases for V and 3 bases for J; bases not matched to a gene: 13. The germline V gene has CDR1 SQVTM and CDR2 ANQGSEA. Filled out from reference TRBV29-1 and TRBJ1-2, the complete variable domain reads SAVISQKPSRDICQRGTSLTIQCQVDSQVTMMFWYRQQPGQSLTLIATANQGSEATYESGFVIDKFPISRPNLTFSTLTVSNMSPEDSSIYLCSVEQKGGASYYGYTFGSGTRLTVV.

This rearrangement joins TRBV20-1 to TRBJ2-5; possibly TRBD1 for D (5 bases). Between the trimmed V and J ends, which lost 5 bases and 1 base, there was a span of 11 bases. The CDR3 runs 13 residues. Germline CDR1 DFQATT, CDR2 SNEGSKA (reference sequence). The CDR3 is CSAQLTVQETQYF. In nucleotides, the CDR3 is TGCAGTGCTCAATTGACAGTCCAAGAGACCCAGTACTTC.

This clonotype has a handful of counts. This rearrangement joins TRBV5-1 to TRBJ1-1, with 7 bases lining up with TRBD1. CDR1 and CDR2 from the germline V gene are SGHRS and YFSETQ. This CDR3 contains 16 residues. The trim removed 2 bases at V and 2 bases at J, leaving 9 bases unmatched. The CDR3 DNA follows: TGCGCCAGCAGCTTAGGCAGGGGGGGTCCAAACACTGAAGCTTTCTTT. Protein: CASSLGRGGPNTEAFF.

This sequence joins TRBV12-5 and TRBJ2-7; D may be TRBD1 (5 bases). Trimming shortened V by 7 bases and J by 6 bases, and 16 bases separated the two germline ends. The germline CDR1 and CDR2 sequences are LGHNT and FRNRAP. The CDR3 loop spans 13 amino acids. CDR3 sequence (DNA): TGTGCTAGTGCTTTTCAGGGTCGAGGCGAGCAGTACTTC. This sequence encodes CASAFQGRGEQYF.

The DNA of the CDR3 is TGCAGTGCTAGAGGCCCAGACAGGGCCTACACCGGGGAGCTGTTTTTT. It specifies CSARGPDRAYTGELFF. This sequence joins TRBV20-1 and TRBJ2-2; 7 bases map to TRBD1. From germline, CDR1 is DFQATT and CDR2 SNEGSKA (reference sequence). V was clipped by 1 base and J by 3 bases; unmatched bases: 8. CDR3 length: 16 amino acids.

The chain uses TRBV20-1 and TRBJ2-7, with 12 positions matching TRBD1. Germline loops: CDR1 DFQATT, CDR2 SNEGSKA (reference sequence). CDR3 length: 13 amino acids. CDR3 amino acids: CSVFGTGGEEQYF. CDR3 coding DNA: TGCAGCGTATTCGGGACAGGGGGCGAGGAGCAGTACTTC.

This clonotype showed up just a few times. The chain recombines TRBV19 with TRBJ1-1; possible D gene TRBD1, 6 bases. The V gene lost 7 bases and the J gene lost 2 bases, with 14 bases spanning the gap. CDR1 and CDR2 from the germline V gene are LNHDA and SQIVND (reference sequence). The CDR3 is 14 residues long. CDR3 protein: CASTVTGTNTEAFF. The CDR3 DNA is TGTGCCAGTACTGTAACAGGGACAAACACTGAAGCTTTCTTT.

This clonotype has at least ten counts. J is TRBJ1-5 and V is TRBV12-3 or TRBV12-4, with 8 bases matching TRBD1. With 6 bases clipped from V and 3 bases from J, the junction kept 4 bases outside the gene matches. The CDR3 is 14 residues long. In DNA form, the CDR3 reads TGTGCCAGCAGGCGGGACAGGTCCAATCAGCCCCAGCATTTT. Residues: CASRRDRSNQPQHF.